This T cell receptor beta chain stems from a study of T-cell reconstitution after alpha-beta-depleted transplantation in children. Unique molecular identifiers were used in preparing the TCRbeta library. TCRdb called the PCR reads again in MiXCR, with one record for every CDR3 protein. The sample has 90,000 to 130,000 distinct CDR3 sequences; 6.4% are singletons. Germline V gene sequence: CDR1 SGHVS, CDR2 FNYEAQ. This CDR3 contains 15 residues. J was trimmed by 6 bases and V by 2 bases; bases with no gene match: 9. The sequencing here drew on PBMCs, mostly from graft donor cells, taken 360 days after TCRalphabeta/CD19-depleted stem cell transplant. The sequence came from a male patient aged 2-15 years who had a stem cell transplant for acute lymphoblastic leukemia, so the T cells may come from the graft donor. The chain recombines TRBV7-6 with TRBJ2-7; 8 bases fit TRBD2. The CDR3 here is CASSLIGGGPSEQYF. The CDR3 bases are TGTGCCAGCAGCTTAATCGGGGGGGGCCCCAGCGAGCAGTACTTC. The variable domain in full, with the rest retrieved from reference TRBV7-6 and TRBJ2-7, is GAGVSQSPRYKVTKRGQDVALRCDPISGHVSLYWYRQALGQGPEFLTYFNYEAQQDKSGLPNDRFSAERPEGSISTLTIQRTEQRDSAMYRCASSLIGGGPSEQYFGPGTRLTVT.